This TCR beta chain was obtained from a study of T cell repertoires in ileal Crohn's disease. Study context: At postoperative colonoscopy, neoterminal ileum biopsies were taken as M6. Findings and caveats of the study: High-frequency clones were more common in sorted CD8 than CD4 cells.

CDR1 MDHEN and CDR2 SYDVKM come from the germline V gene. V lost 9 bases and J 8 bases, leaving 10 bases between the germline ends. The CDR3 is 10 residues long. Sample time point: neoterminal ileum biopsy at postoperative endoscopy, about 6 months after surgery. Only in-frame clones appear in the TCRdb table, and some are missing; sequencing was by immunoSEQ multiplex PCR. The sample holds 55,000 to 65,000 clones, 85% to 90% seen once. To note about this clone: Its specificity is unknown.

Sequencing input: ileal tissue. This receptor was identified in an adult with Crohn's disease. The chain uses TRBV28 and TRBJ1-1; D remains ambiguous. The chain's CDR3 is CASTRVEAFF. DNA for the CDR3: TGTGCCAGTACTCGGGTCGAAGCTTTCTTT.